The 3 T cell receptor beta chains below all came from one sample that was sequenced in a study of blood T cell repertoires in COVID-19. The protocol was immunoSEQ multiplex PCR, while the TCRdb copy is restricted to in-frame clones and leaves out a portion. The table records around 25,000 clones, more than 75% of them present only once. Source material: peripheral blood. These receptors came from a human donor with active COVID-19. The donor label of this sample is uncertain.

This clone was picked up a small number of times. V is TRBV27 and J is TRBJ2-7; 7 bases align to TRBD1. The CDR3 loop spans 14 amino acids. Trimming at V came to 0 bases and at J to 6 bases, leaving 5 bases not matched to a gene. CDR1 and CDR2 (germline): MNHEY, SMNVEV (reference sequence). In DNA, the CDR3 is TGTGCCAGCAGTTTATCGATAGGGGGCTCCGAGCAGTACTTC. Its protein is CASSLSIGGSEQYF.

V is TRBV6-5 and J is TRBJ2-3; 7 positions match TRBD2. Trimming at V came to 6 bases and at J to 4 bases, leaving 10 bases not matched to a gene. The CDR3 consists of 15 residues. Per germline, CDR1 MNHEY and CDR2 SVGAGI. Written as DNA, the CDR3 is TGTGCCAGCAGCCCCGGGACTATCCCTCCAGATACGCAGTATTTT. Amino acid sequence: CASSPGTIPPDTQYF.

The CDR3 DNA reads TGTGCCAGCGCAGGGGGAGACAATCAGCCCCAGCATTTT. This translates into CASAGGDNQPQHF. The chain carries TRBV28 and TRBJ1-5, with TRBD1 matching over 7 bases. CDR1 and CDR2 from the germline V gene are MDHEN and SYDVKM. The CDR3 extends over 13 amino acids. V was clipped by 8 bases and J by 3 bases; unmatched bases: 4.